Below are 27 T cell receptor beta chains sequenced from a single sample in a study of low-dose radiotherapy and immunotherapy resistance in tumors. Specified time point: before trial treatment. Both TCRalpha and TCRbeta chains were reverse transcribed with V-gene-specific primers. Both a constant-region primer and a V-primer adapter served to amplify TCRs across roughly 21 PCR cycles. TCRdb ran MiXCR on the reads and lists one entry per CDR3 protein. The sample records roughly 54,000 distinct CDR3 sequences, roughly 24% being singletons. The input for sequencing was PBMCs, taken before treatment. These receptors were obtained from a male donor with prostate cancer.

By sample fraction, this clonotype is medium-sized. The rearrangement joins TRBV5-4 to TRBJ2-7; 14 bases match TRBD2. Germline V gene sequence: CDR1 SGHNT, CDR2 YYREEE (reference sequence). CDR3 size: 16 residues. The V segment lost 4 bases and the J segment 0 bases; nucleotides outside the gene matches: 3. Here the CDR3 DNA reads TGTGCCAGCAGCGAGGGACTAGCGGGGGCCTCCTACGAGCAGTACTTC. It specifies CASSEGLAGASYEQYF.

This chain connects TRBV2 to TRBJ2-2; 7 bases align to TRBD1. CDR3 length equals 15 residues. Germline V gene data show CDR1 as SNHLY and CDR2 as FYNNEI. Trimming cost V 6 bases and J 7 bases; bases outside gene matches: 11. Written as DNA, the CDR3 is TGTGCCAGCAGGACCACCACAGGGGACGGCGGGGAGCTGTTTTTT. Translating gives CASRTTTGDGGELFF.

DNA of the CDR3: TGCGCCAGCAGCCGGGGGACTAGCGGGGGAGAGACCCAGTACTTC. The encoded protein is CASSRGTSGGETQYF. The chain has TRBV5-1 and TRBJ2-5; 14 nucleotides agree with TRBD2. Germline-derived CDR1 and CDR2 are SGHRS and YFSETQ. The CDR3 totals 15 residues. V dropped 4 bases and J dropped 4; count of bases not matched to a gene: 3.

A remark on this clonotype: A read error may account for a junction end that differs from germline. The chain is built from TRBV5-3 and TRBJ2-7; TRBD1 is a possible D gene (6 bases). TRBV5-3 belongs to the ORF category, with a function that is uncertain. The CDR3 loop spans 14 amino acids. The CDR3 sequence is CASSSRGKSYEQYF. The CDR3 coding sequence is TGTGCCAGCAGCTCCAGGGGAAAGTCCTACGAGCAGTACTTC.

Many counts were recorded for this clonotype. The J gene is TRBJ1-6, the V gene TRBV30, with D uncertain. The germline CDR1 and CDR2 sequences are GTSNPN and SVGIG (reference sequence). CDR3 length: 16 residues. Trimming cost V 0 bases and J 6 bases, with 15 bases left between them. CDR3 sequence reads: CAWSVKTGLTNSPLHF. In DNA, the CDR3 is TGTGCCTGGAGTGTAAAAACCGGACTGACTAATTCACCCCTCCACTTT.

As for this clonotype: In this CDR3 the conserved last residue, phenylalanine or tryptophan, is missing, so a read error is likely. It is unclear where the CDR3 begins or ends on the DNA, so no DNA is shown, and the CDR3 is as TCRdb lists it. The chain joins TRBV7-9 to TRBJ2-4; TRBD1, the table's D call, was not compared with the DNA. Germline CDR1 reads SEHNR; CDR2 reads FQNEAQ (reference sequence). The CDR3 is 8 residues long, counting both termini. The CDR3: CASSLSGG.

The table lists this clonotype with many counts. The chain joins TRBV2 to TRBJ2-1, with TRBD1 as a possible D gene (6 bases). The germline V gene encodes CDR1 SNHLY and CDR2 FYNNEI. Trimming removed 5 bases at V and 2 bases at J, with 10 bases between. The CDR3 is made up of 14 amino acids. The CDR3 DNA is TGTGCCAGCAGTTACAGGGATCCCTACAATGAGCAGTTCTTC. This gives the protein CASSYRDPYNEQFF.

This clonotype showed up many times. V is TRBV7-8 and J is TRBJ2-7; 8 nucleotides align to TRBD1. Germline CDR1 reads SGHVS; CDR2 reads FQNEAQ. Trimming removed 4 bases from V and 6 bases from J; junction bases left unmatched: 14. The CDR3 covers 16 residues. The CDR3 DNA reads TGTGCCAGCAGCTCCACGCCATGGGACAGGAGGAGCGAGCAGTACTTC. This sequence encodes CASSSTPWDRRSEQYF. The full variable domain, rest sourced from reference TRBV7-8 and TRBJ2-7, is GAGVSQSPRYKVAKRGQDVALRCDPISGHVSLFWYQQALGQGPEFLTYFQNEAQLDKSGLPSDRFFAERPEGSVSTLKIQRTQQEDSAVYLCASSSTPWDRRSEQYFGPGTRLTVT.

This clonotype has a count of ten or more. The V gene is TRBV3-1, the J gene TRBJ2-1; D tentatively reads TRBD1 or TRBD2 (5 bases each). Deletions cut 4 bases from V and 4 bases from J, with 11 bases between. In germline, CDR1 is LGHDT, CDR2 YNNKEL (reference sequence). The CDR3 spans 14 residues. The CDR3 nucleotides read TGTGCCAGCAGCCCGGGACGGACATACAATGAGCAGTTCTTC. This encodes CASSPGRTYNEQFF.

In its sample, this clonotype was seen once. No DNA is shown, since the ends of the CDR3 on it are uncertain; the CDR3 is the one TCRdb lists. The chain has TRBV5-1 and TRBJ2-2; the DNA was not used to check the table's D call, TRBD1. The CDR3 adds up to 15 amino acids, both ends counted. Germline V gene lookup returns CDR1 SGHRS and CDR2 YFSETQ. The CDR3 here is CASSLRDDTGELFFF.

The chain recombines TRBV9 with TRBJ2-1; 13 nucleotides match TRBD2. From germline, CDR1 is SGDLS and CDR2 YYNGEE. J was trimmed by 7 bases and V by 0 bases; bases with no gene match: 4. The CDR3 sequence is 16 residues long. The CDR3 sequence: CASSVETSGRRNEQFF. CDR3 in DNA: TGTGCCAGCAGCGTAGAGACTAGCGGGAGGAGGAATGAGCAGTTCTTC.

This clonotype turned up a few times. The chain recombines TRBV28 with TRBJ1-4, with 8 bases that match TRBD1. Losses at the gene ends were 10 bases for V and 7 bases for J; bases not matched to a gene: 8. Germline assignment: CDR1 MDHEN and CDR2 SYDVKM. CDR3 length equals 13 residues. The CDR3 loop reads CATEQGGIEKLFF. In DNA form, the CDR3 reads TGTGCCACCGAACAGGGGGGGATTGAAAAACTGTTTTTT.

For the CDR3, the DNA is TGTGCCAGCAGGTATAGCGGGGGGAGCTCCTACAATGAGCAGTTCTTC. Protein sequence: CASRYSGGSSYNEQFF. The chain combines TRBV7-2 with TRBJ2-1, with 10 bases identical to TRBD2. The CDR3 totals 16 residues. Germline trimming cut 6 bases from V and 0 bases from J; bases unmatched to any gene: 5. Germline assignment: CDR1 SGHTA and CDR2 FQGNSA.

This clonotype was recorded at least ten times. J is TRBJ2-1 and V is TRBV28; D is perhaps TRBD2 (6 bases). The CDR3 totals 13 residues. V shed 6 bases and J shed 8 bases, with 14 bases lying between them. Germline values: CDR1 MDHEN, CDR2 SYDVKM. The CDR3, as DNA: TGTGCCAGCAGCCCAGCGGGCGGCTATGAGCAGTTCTTC. It translates to CASSPAGGYEQFF. The entire variable domain, with the rest obtained from reference TRBV28 and TRBJ2-1, is as follows: DVKVTQSSRYLVKRTGEKVFLECVQDMDHENMFWYRQDPGLGLRLIYFSYDVKMKEKGDIPEGYSVSREKKERFSLILESASTNQTSMYLCASSPAGGYEQFFGPGTRLTVL.

This clonotype was counted at least ten times. The chain couples TRBV25-1 to TRBJ1-3; D is ambiguous. This CDR3 is built from 17 residues. Germline assignment: CDR1 MGHDK and CDR2 SYGVNS. Trimming removed 9 bases at V and 0 bases at J, with 21 bases between. The CDR3 loop is CARMVRADLFSGNTIYF. In DNA form, the CDR3 reads TGTGCCAGAATGGTCCGGGCCGATCTATTCTCTGGAAACACCATATATTTT.

Ten or more counts support this clonotype. CDR3 nucleotides: TGTGCCAGCTCCCCCTTTGGCGAGGCTTTCTTT. It specifies CASSPFGEAFF. The rearrangement joins TRBV28 to TRBJ1-1; D is unresolved. From germline, CDR1 is MDHEN and CDR2 SYDVKM. The CDR3 is 11 residues long. V shed 8 bases and J shed 11 bases, with 15 bases lying between them. Supplemented by reference TRBV28 and TRBJ1-1, the full variable domain reads DVKVTQSSRYLVKRTGEKVFLECVQDMDHENMFWYRQDPGLGLRLIYFSYDVKMKEKGDIPEGYSVSREKKERFSLILESASTNQTSMYLCASSPFGEAFFGQGTRLTVV.

The chain links TRBV9 to TRBJ2-7; D unclear. Trimming removed 0 bases from V and 1 base from J, with 8 bases in between. The germline gives CDR1 SGDLS, CDR2 YYNGEE. There are 14 residues in the CDR3. The CDR3 coding sequence is TGTGCCAGCAGCGTAGTTCCTAGTTCCTACGAGCAGTACTTC. Amino acids: CASSVVPSSYEQYF.

With respect to this clonotype: This likely traces to a read error, being one base from a far larger clone. The CDR3 loop is CASSTGSVEQFF. The DNA for the CDR3 is TGTGCCAGCAGCACAGGGTCGGTCGAGCAGTTCTTC. The chain links TRBV11-2 to TRBJ2-1; tentative D call: TRBD1 (6 bases). The CDR3 totals 12 residues. Trimming took off 5 bases at V and 10 bases at J, with 12 bases between the two ends. Germline V CDR1 and CDR2: SGHAT, FQNNGV. The entire variable domain, with the rest obtained from reference TRBV11-2 and TRBJ2-1, is as follows: EAGVAQSPRYKIIEKRQSVAFWCNPISGHATLYWYQQILGQGPKLLIQFQNNGVVDDSQLPKDRFSAERLKGVDSTLKIQPAKLEDSAVYLCASSTGSVEQFFGPGTRLTVL.

The chain is built from TRBV28 and TRBJ1-1; maybe TRBD1 (6 bases). Germline CDR1 MDHEN, CDR2 SYDVKM. CDR3 length: 14 amino acids. V was trimmed by 5 bases and J by 5 bases, leaving 15 bases between them. In DNA, the CDR3 is TGTGCCAGCAGTCCACGATTCAGGGGTACTGAAGCTTTCTTT. Its translation: CASSPRFRGTEAFF.

This clonotype was seen only a few times. The chain recombines TRBV6-2 or TRBV6-3 with TRBJ2-2; 7 bases line up with TRBD1. From germline, CDR1 is MNHEY and CDR2 SVGEGT. The CDR3 runs 14 residues. The ends lost 7 bases at V and 4 bases at J; junction bases unmatched: 6. The CDR3 DNA reads as TGTGCCAGCATGGACAGGAAGGCCACCGGGGAGCTGTTTTTT. Its translation is CASMDRKATGELFF.

A note on this clonotype: The CDR3 carries no conserved terminal phenylalanine or tryptophan, so it likely arises from a read error. This chain connects TRBV11-2 to TRBJ1-1; 8 bases match TRBD1. V was clipped by 6 bases and J by 11 bases; unmatched bases: 17. This CDR3 contains 15 residues. Germline CDR1 SGHAT, CDR2 FQNNGV. CDR3 sequence reads: CASSLGLGQGKMAFV. The CDR3 nucleotides read TGTGCCAGCAGTTTGGGTTTAGGACAGGGAAAGATGGCTTTCGTT.

This clonotype appeared once. CDR3 coding DNA: TGTGCCAGCAGCCAGCAAGGGGCGGGCCGCGTCAATGAGCAGTTCTTC. Its translation is CASSQQGAGRVNEQFF. The chain employs TRBV7-2 and TRBJ2-1; either TRBD1 or TRBD2 may supply D (5 bases each). This CDR3 has 16 amino acids. V was shortened by 5 bases and J by 6 bases, with 20 bases between the two germline ends. Looked up from germline, CDR1 is SGHTA and CDR2 is FQGNSA.

This clonotype was observed at least ten times. The chain uses TRBV5-4 and TRBJ2-7; D is undetermined. Germline CDR1 reads SGHNT; CDR2 reads YYREEE (reference sequence). This CDR3 is built from 14 residues. Trimming took off 4 bases at V and 2 bases at J, with 13 bases between the two ends. The CDR3 reads CASSPTTLTYEQYF. The CDR3 nucleotides are TGTGCCAGCAGCCCTACGACTCTAACCTACGAGCAGTACTTC.

The V gene is TRBV11-1, the J gene TRBJ1-1; unclear D gene. Germline V lookup: CDR1 SGHAT, CDR2 FQDESV (reference sequence). V gave up 1 base and J gave up 3 bases, with 6 bases separating them. The CDR3 loop spans 13 amino acids. CDR3 protein: CASSLVGDTEAFF. CDR3 DNA: TGTGCCAGCAGCTTAGTTGGGGACACTGAAGCTTTCTTT.

The V and J genes are TRBV28 and TRBJ2-5, with D perhaps given as TRBD1 or TRBD2 (5 bases each). This CDR3 has 14 residues. Germline V gives CDR1 MDHEN, CDR2 SYDVKM. Trimming left V 6 bases short and J 2 bases short, with 13 bases between. The chain's CDR3 is CASSSDEGQETQYF. DNA for the CDR3: TGTGCCAGCAGCTCGGACGAGGGGCAAGAGACCCAGTACTTC.

This clonotype has a count of ten or more. The rearrangement joins TRBV27 to TRBJ2-4; D might be TRBD1 (5 bases). CDR1 and CDR2 (germline): MNHEY, SMNVEV (reference sequence). This CDR3 comprises 13 residues. Trimming cost V 8 bases and J 1 base, with 9 bases left between them. CDR3 coding DNA: TGTGCCAGCCGGCCAGGGGCCAAAAACATTCAGTACTTC. Protein product: CASRPGAKNIQYF.

The CDR3 here is CAIKVEVGGADTQYF. CDR3 sequence (DNA): TGTGCCATCAAGGTCGAAGTGGGGGGGGCAGATACGCAGTATTTT. The chain joins TRBV10-3 to TRBJ2-3, with 7 nucleotides matching TRBD2. Trimming took 7 bases from V and 4 from J; bases not matched to a gene: 11. Germline values: CDR1 ENHRY, CDR2 SYGVKD. This CDR3 is 15 amino acids long.